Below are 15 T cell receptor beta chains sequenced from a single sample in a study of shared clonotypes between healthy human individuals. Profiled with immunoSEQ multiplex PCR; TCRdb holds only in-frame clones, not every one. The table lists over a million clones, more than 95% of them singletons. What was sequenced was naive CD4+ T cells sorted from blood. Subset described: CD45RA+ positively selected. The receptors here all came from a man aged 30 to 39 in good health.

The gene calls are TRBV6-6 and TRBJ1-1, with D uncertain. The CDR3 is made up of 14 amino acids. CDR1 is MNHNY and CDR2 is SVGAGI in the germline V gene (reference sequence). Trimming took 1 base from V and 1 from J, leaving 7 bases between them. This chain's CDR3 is CASSYFSGNTEAFF. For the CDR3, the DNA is TGTGCCAGCAGTTACTTTTCCGGGAACACTGAAGCTTTCTTT.

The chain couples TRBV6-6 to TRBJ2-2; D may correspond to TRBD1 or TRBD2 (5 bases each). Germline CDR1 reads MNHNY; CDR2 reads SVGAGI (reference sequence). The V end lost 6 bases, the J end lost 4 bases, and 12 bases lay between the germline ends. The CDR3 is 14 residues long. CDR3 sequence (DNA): TGTGCCAGCAGCCCGGGGCGCGTCACCGGGGAGCTGTTTTTT. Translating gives CASSPGRVTGELFF.

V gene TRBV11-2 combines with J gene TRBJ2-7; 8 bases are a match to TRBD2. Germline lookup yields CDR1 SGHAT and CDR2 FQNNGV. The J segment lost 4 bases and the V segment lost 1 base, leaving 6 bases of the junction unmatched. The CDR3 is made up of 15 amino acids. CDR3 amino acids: CASSLAGGVVYEQYF. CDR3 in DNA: TGTGCCAGCAGCTTAGCCGGGGGGGTAGTGTACGAGCAGTACTTC.

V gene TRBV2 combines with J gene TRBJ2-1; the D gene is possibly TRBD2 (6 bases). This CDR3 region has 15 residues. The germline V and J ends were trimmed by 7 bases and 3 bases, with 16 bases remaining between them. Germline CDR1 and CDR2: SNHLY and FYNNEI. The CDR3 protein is CASTLERAVYNEQFF. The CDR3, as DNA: TGTGCCAGCACCCTTGAGCGGGCGGTCTACAATGAGCAGTTCTTC.

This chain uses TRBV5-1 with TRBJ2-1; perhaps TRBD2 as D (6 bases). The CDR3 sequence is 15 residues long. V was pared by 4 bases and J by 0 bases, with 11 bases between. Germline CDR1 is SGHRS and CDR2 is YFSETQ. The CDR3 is CASSPEGLSYNEQFF. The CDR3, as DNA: TGCGCCAGCAGCCCCGAGGGACTCTCCTACAATGAGCAGTTCTTC.

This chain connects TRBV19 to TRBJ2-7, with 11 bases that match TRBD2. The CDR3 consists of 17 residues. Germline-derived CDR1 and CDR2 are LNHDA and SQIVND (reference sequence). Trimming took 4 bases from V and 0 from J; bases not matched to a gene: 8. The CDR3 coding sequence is TGTGCCAGTAGTACCGGGACTAGCGGCTCTTACTCCTACGAGCAGTACTTC. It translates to CASSTGTSGSYSYEQYF.

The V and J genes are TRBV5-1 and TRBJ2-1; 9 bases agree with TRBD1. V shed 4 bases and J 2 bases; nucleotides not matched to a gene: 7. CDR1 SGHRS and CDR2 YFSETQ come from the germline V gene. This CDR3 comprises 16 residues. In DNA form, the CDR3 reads TGCGCCAGCAGCGGGGGACAGGGCTTGCCCTACAATGAGCAGTTCTTC. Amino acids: CASSGGQGLPYNEQFF.

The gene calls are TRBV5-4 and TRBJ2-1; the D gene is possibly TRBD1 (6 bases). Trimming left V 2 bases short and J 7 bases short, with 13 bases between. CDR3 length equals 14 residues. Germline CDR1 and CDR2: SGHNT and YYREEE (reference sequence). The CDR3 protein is CASSFDRSRNEQFF. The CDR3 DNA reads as TGTGCCAGCAGCTTCGACAGGTCTCGGAATGAGCAGTTCTTC.

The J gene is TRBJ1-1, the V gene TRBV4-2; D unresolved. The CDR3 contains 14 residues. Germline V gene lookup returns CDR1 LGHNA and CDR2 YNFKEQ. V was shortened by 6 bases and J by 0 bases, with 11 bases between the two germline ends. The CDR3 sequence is CASREGPMNTEAFF. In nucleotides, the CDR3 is TGTGCCAGCAGAGAAGGGCCCATGAACACTGAAGCTTTCTTT.

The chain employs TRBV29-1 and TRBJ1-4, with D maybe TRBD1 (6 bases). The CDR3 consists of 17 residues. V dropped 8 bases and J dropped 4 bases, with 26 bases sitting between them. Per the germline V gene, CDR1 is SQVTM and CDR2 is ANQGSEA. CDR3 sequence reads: CSQIPGGGFGINEKLFF. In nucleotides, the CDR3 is TGCAGCCAAATCCCAGGAGGGGGATTTGGGATTAATGAAAAACTGTTTTTT.

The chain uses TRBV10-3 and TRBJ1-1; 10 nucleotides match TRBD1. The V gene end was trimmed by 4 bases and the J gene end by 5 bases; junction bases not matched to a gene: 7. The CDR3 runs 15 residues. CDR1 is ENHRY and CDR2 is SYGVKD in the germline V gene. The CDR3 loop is CAISAYSGQGTEAFF. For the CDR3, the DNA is TGTGCCATCAGTGCGTATTCGGGACAGGGGACTGAAGCTTTCTTT.

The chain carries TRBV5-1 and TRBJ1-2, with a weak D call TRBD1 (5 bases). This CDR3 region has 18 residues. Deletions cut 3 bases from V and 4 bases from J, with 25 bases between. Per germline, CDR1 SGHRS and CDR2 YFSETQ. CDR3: CASSYPGASGARGYGYTF. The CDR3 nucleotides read TGCGCCAGCAGCTACCCTGGCGCCTCTGGGGCGAGGGGCTATGGCTACACCTTC. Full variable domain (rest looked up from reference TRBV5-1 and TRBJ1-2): KAGVTQTPRYLIKTRGQQVTLSCSPISGHRSVSWYQQTPGQGLQFLFEYFSETQRNKGNFPGRFSGRQFSNSRSEMNVSTLELGDSALYLCASSYPGASGARGYGYTFGSGTRLTVV.

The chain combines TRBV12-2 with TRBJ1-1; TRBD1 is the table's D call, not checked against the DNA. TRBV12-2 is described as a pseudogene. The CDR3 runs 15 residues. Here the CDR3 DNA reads TGTGCAAGTCGCTTGCCGGGACAGTCAAACACTGAAGCTTTCTTT. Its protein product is CASRLPGQSNTEAFF.

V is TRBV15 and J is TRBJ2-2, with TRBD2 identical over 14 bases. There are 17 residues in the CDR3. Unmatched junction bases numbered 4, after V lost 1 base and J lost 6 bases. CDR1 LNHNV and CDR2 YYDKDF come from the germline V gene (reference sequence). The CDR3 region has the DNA TGTGCCACCAGCAGAGTTGTGACTAGCGGGAGGGCCGGGGAGCTGTTTTTT. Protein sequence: CATSRVVTSGRAGELFF.

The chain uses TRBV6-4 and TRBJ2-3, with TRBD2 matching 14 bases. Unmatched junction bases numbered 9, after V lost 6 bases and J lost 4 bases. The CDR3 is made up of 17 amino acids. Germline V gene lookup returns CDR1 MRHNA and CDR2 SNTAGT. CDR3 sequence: CASSSTSGRAPPDTQYF. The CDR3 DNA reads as TGTGCCAGCAGCTCGACTAGCGGGAGGGCCCCCCCAGATACGCAGTATTTT.